This TCR beta chain was found in a study of shared clonotypes between healthy human individuals. Germline CDR1 and CDR2: KGHSH and LQKENI. V dropped 2 bases and J dropped 3 bases, with 5 bases sitting between them. The CDR3 length is 12 residues. The table came from immunoSEQ multiplex PCR; TCRdb's copy has only in-frame clones and leaves some out. This table has around 990,000 clones, 60% to 80% appearing once. Points on this clone: The same CDR3 also results from other DNA sequences found in this sample.

This chain connects TRBV18 to TRBJ2-7, with no clear D. Sequenced material: memory CD4+ T cells from PBMCs. The subset was: CD45RA-negative fraction. The receptor's source is a man aged 18 to 30 in good health. Some clones in this sample may be carry-over from other donors' samples. CDR3 nucleotides: TGTGCCAGCTCACCATCTAGCTACGAGCAGTACTTC. This sequence encodes CASSPSSYEQYF.